Reported below is one T cell receptor (beta chain). Antigen specificity is unknown. This entry comes from a study of PD-1 blockade in mismatch repair-deficient tumors. Germline loops: CDR1 MDHEN, CDR2 SYDVKM. CDR3 length equals 13 residues. V lost 5 bases and J lost 9, with 14 bases in between. The sample's time point: 10-day in vitro stimulation with candidate neoantigen peptide 6. The TCR-sequenced patients were a few responders to pembrolizumab. More than five ELISpot-reactive neoantigen peptides each drove an approximately ten-day in vitro stimulation. The repertoire was sequenced with immunoSEQ multiplex PCR; TCRdb's copy has only in-frame clones and lacks some. The sample lists roughly 14,000 clones, about 86% occurring once.

The chain combines TRBV28 with TRBJ2-1; possible D gene TRBD1, 6 bases. Sequenced material: cells cultured in vitro, taken from a patient treated with pembrolizumab. This TCR was sampled from an adult with mismatch repair-deficient cancer. Here the CDR3 reads CASSLDRFSEQFF. The CDR3 region has the DNA TGTGCCAGCAGTCTCGACAGGTTTAGTGAGCAGTTCTTC.